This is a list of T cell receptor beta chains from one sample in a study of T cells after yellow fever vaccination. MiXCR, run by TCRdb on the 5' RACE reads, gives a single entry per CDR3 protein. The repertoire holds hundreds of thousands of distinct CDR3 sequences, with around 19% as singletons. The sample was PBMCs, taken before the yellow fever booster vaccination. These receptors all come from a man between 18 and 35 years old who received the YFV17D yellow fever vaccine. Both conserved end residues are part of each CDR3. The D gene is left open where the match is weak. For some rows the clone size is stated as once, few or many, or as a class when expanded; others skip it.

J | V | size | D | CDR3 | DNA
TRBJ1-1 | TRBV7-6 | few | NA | CASSLGVMYEAFF | TGTGCCAGCAGCTTAGGCGTCATGTATGAAGCTTTCTTT
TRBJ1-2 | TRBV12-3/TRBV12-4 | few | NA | CASSLVGTNYGYTF | TGTGCCAGCAGTTTAGTCGGCACTAACTATGGCTACACCTTC
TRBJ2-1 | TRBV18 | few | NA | CASSPPGANEQFF | TGTGCCAGCTCACCACCGGGGGCCAATGAGCAGTTCTTC
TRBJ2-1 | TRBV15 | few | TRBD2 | CATSRDLASGGAEYNEQFF | TGTGCCACCAGCAGAGATCTGGCTAGCGGGGGGGCCGAGTACAATGAGCAGTTCTTC
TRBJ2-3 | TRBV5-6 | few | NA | CASRRNRGQGDTQYF | TGTGCCAGCAGAAGGAACCGGGGGCAAGGAGATACGCAGTATTTT
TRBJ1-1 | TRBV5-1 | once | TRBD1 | CASSSEQGAPEAFF | TGCGCCAGCAGCTCCGAACAGGGGGCTCCTGAAGCTTTCTTT
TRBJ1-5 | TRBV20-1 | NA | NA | CSAQQGNQPQHF | TGCAGTGCCCAGCAGGGGAATCAGCCCCAGCATTTT
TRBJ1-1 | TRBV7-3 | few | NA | CASSLKAGETTEAFF | TGTGCCAGCAGCTTAAAGGCAGGGGAGACGACTGAAGCTTTCTTT
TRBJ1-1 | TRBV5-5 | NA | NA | CASSFTRQLNTEAFF | TGTGCCAGCAGCTTTACCCGACAGTTGAACACTGAAGCTTTCTTT
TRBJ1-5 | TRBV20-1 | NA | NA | CSARSGPSLNQPQHF | TGCAGTGCTAGATCGGGACCCAGCCTCAATCAGCCCCAGCATTTT
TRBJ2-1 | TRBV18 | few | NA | CASSPPRYEQFF | TGTGCCAGCTCACCTCCTCGTTACGAGCAGTTCTTC
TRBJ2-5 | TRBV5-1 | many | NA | CASSLGLGEETQYF | TGCGCCAGCAGCTTGGGGCTGGGGGAAGAGACCCAGTACTTC
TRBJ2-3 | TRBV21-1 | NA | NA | CASSKKGSGGQSQYF | TGTGCCAGCAGCAAAAAGGGATCTGGGGGACAGTCGCAGTATTTT